This TCR beta chain appears in the sequencing data of a study of yellow fever vaccine responses in identical twins (dated by TCRdb to 2016 to 2019). Concerning the study at large: Focusing on identical twins, the study followed the T cell clones that responded to the vaccine, and did so with precision.

Regarding this clonotype: Its antigen specificity is not known. No clone much larger than this one lies a single base away; base qualities are absent.

The library was built by means of RT-PCR. Sequencing instrument: Illumina HiSeq 2500. TCRdb took the public reads, trimmed them with fastp at Q25, ran MiXCR for clone calling and kept in-frame beta chains. Rows with a matching CDR3 protein are joined into one entry that keeps the most common DNA and genes. Recorded for this sample are around 9,600 distinct CDR3 sequences; 75% to 90% of them occurred a single time. The top ten clonotypes cover roughly 2% of the sample. Broader findings and caveats from the paper: According to the authors, in identical twins the way T cells responded to vaccination appeared partly convergent and partly personalized.

Reading from cysteine to phenylalanine, the CDR3 counts 14 amino acids. The CDR3 DNA has 42 bases and is translated from base 1. Looking up the germline V gene yields CDR1 ENHRY and CDR2 SYGVKD. For this chain, trimming is 2 bases at the V end and 7 bases at the J end, and the number of junction bases without a gene match is 7. The sequence derives from a woman aged 18 to 35 who received the yellow fever vaccine. Donor details come from another sample of the same person, matched by shared clones. The V and J segments used are TRBV10-3 and TRBJ1-1; a stretch of 7 junction bases matches TRBD1. The source material was T cells from blood (PBMCs), unsorted or a sorted subset (not recorded which), sampled before or after yellow fever vaccination (not recorded which). The DNA reads TGTGCCATCAGTGAGAGGCAGGGGGTGGTTGAAGCTTTCTTT. Its protein product is CAISERQGVVEAFF.